The rows below give T cell receptor beta chains drawn from one sample of a study of cytomegalovirus exposure and HLA in healthy donors. Sequencing used immunoSEQ multiplex PCR; TCRdb keeps in-frame clones, though not all of them. The sample includes about 190,000 clones, about 82% of them seen just once. Source material: PBMCs. Source of these receptors: a woman aged 18-35 years in good health and CMV-seronegative. Each CDR3 is given with its conserved first and last residue. D genes are given only for firm matches. Rows may omit the clone size; those that give it use once, few, many or a size class.

J | D | size | V | CDR3 | DNA
TRBJ2-5 | - | - | TRBV18 | CASSPPRAGANKKTQYF | TGTGCCAGCTCACCACCGAGGGCAGGGGCAAATAAAAAGACCCAGTACTTC
TRBJ1-2 | - | - | TRBV4-1 | CASRTREGGYTF | TGCGCCAGCCGTACACGGGAAGGCGGCTACACCTTC
TRBJ1-5 | - | - | TRBV4-2 | CASSQVEHSNQPQHF | TGTGCCAGCAGCCAAGTTGAACATAGCAATCAGCCCCAGCATTTT
TRBJ1-2 | - | few | TRBV11-2 | CASKTGALGYTF | TGTGCCAGCAAAACAGGTGCTCTCGGCTACACCTTC
TRBJ2-7 | - | medium-sized | TRBV4-2 | CASSQESASSYEQYF | TGTGCCAGCAGCCAAGAGTCGGCTAGCTCCTACGAGCAGTACTTC
TRBJ2-7 | TRBD1 | - | TRBV5-1 | CASSLGTGGEEQYF | TGCGCCAGCAGCCTGGGGACAGGGGGAGAGGAGCAGTACTTC
TRBJ2-7 | TRBD2 | - | TRBV4-2 | CASSFAGLAGMYEQYF | TGTGCCAGCAGCTTCGCCGGACTAGCGGGGATGTACGAGCAGTACTTC
TRBJ1-2 | - | - | TRBV19 | CASSISGSGGYTF | TGTGCCAGTAGTATATCGGGATCGGGGGGCTACACCTTC
TRBJ1-1 | - | once | TRBV18 | CASSPLPTVNTEAFF | TGTGCCAGCTCACCCCTTCCTACAGTGAACACTGAAGCTTTCTTT
TRBJ2-7 | TRBD2 | - | TRBV5-6 | CASSFWSSGVHEQYF | TGTGCCAGCAGCTTTTGGTCGAGCGGGGTCCACGAGCAGTACTTC